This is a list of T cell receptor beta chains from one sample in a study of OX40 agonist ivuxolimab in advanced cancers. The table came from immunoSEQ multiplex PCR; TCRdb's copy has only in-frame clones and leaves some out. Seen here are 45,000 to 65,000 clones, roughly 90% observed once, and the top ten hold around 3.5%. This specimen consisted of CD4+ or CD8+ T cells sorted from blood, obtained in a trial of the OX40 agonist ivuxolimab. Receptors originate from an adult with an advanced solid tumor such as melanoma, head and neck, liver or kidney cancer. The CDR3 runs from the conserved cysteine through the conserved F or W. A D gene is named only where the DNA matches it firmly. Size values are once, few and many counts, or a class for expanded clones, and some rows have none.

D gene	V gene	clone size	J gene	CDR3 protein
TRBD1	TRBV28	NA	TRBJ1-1	CASSLQIAGGNTEAFF
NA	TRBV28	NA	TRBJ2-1	CASSFTGSAYNEQFF
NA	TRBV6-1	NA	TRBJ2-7	CASSTGSEQYF
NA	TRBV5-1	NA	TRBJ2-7	CASSFDFGSYEQYF
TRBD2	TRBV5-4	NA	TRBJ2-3	CASSFSGASTDTQYF
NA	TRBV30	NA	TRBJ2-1	CAGGTEYEQFF
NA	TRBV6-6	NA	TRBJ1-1	CASINSYGRSNTEAFF
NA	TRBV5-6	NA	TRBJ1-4	CASGLGSGREKLFF
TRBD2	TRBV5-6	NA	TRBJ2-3	CASSLVTSGDTDTQYF
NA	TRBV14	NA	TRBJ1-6	CASSQAPGGHSPLHF
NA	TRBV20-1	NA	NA	CSAQTGFEQYF
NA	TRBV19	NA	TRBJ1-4	CASSTQGSANEKLFF
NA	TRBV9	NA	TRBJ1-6	CASSSGENSPLHF
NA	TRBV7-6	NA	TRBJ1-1	CASSLDRNTEAFF
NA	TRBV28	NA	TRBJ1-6	CASSAVYNSPLHF
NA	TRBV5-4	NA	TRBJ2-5	CASSFKQGNSQETQYF
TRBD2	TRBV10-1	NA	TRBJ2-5	CASRGAGDKTQYF
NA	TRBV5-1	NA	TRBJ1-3	CASSLASGLGNTIYF
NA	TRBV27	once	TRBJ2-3	CASSATNRANTQYF
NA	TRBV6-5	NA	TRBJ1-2	CASKSGTYFYGYTF
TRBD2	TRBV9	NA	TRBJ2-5	CASSVGDAGGLQETQYF
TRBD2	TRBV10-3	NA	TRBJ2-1	CAISEVGREVYNEQFF
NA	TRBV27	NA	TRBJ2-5	CASRTARETQYF
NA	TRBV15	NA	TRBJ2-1	CATSTPGTTSNEQFF
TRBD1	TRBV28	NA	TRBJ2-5	CASSLAGGTGVETQYF
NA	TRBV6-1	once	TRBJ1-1	CASNGDMNTEAFF
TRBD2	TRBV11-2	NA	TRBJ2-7	CASSVSGTSPYEQYF
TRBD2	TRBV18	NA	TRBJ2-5	CASSSTSGGGETQYF
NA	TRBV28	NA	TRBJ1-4	CAIQEQGGEKLFF
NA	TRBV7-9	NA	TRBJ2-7	CASSSKGVEQYF
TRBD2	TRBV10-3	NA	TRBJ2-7	CAISEETKGLAGIYEQYF
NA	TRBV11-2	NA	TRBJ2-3	CASSLLTRTDTQYF
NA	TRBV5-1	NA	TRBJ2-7	CASSSELYEQYF
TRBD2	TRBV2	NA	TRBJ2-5	CASSTIRLAGGETQYF
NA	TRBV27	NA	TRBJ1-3	CASSLDIGNTIYF
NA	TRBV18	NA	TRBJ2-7	CASSPPGNSRGGEQYF
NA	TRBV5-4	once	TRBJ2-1	CASSLPENSYNEQFF
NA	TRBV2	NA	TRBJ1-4	CASSEFAGKLFF